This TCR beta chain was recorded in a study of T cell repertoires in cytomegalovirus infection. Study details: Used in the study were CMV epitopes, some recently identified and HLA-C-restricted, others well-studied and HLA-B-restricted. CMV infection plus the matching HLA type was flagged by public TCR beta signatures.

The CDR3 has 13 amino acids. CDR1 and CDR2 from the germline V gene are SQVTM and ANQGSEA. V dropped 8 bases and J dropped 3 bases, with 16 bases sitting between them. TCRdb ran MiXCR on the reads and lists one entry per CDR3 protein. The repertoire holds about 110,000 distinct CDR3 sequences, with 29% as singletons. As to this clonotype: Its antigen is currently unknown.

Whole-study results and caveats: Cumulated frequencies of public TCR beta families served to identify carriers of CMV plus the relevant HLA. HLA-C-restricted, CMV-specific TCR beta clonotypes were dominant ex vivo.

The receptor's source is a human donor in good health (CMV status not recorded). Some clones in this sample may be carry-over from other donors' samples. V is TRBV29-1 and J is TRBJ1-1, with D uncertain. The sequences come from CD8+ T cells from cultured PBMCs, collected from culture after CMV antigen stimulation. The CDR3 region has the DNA TGCAGCCACCAGGAGGGCGCGGACACTGAAGCTTTCTTT. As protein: CSHQEGADTEAFF.